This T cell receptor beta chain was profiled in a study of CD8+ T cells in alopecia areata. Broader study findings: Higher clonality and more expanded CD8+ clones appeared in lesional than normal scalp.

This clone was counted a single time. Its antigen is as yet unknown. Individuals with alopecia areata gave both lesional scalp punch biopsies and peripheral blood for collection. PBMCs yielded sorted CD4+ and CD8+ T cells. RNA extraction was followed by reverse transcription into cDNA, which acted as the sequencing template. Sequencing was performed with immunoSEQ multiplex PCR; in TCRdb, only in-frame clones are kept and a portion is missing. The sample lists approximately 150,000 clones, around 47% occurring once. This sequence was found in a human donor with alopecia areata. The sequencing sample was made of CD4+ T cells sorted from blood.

The CDR3 sequence is CASSLGLAGTSHQETQYF. For the CDR3, the DNA is TGCGCCAGCAGCCTAGGACTAGCGGGCACGTCCCACCAAGAGACCCAGTACTTC. This chain links TRBV5-1 with TRBJ2-5; 11 bases line up with TRBD2. The CDR3 length is 18 residues. The V and J ends lost 4 bases and 0 bases, in that order; junction bases with no gene match: 11. Germline CDR1 reads SGHRS; CDR2 reads YFSETQ.